The 17 T cell receptor beta chains given below trace back to one sample, sequenced in a study of blood T cells in healthy people across ages. Next came a second PCR, run for roughly 6 to 11 cycles, which used a sample-barcoded 5' primer along with a J-beta primer mix. TCRdb re-called the 5' RACE reads with MiXCR, one entry per CDR3 protein. Altogether about 730,000 distinct CDR3 sequences are present, roughly 45% being singletons, with the ten largest covering about 20%. Material for sequencing was blood. These receptors originate from a woman aged 55-70 years in good health.

The chain recombines TRBV6-5 with TRBJ2-5; D is undetermined. The germline CDR1 and CDR2 sequences are MNHEY and SVGAGI. This CDR3 contains 15 residues. The V end lost 0 bases, the J end lost 11 bases, and 19 bases lay between the germline ends. DNA of the CDR3: TGTGCCAGCAGTTACTCTAAGACACAACTTAAGGAGCAGTACTTC. Its protein product is CASSYSKTQLKEQYF.

This chain connects TRBV5-1 to TRBJ2-5, with a tentative D call TRBD2 (6 bases). Deletions cut 5 bases from V and 11 bases from J, with 13 bases between. The CDR3 spans 11 residues. Germline loops: CDR1 SGHRS, CDR2 YFSETQ. The CDR3 sequence: CASSYWEEQYF. The CDR3 DNA reads as TGCGCCAGCAGTTACTGGGAGGAGCAGTACTTC.

The rearrangement uses TRBV30 and TRBJ1-2, with D tentatively TRBD1 (6 bases). Germline V lookup: CDR1 GTSNPN, CDR2 SVGIG (reference sequence). The CDR3 loop spans 16 amino acids. The V end was cut by 3 bases, the J end by 8 bases, with 25 bases between. As DNA, the CDR3 is TGTGCCTGGAGCGAGCAAGTGGGGGGCCCGACAGGCGGCTACACCTTC. Its protein product is CAWSEQVGGPTGGYTF. Combining the CDR3 with reference TRBV30 and TRBJ1-2 gives the whole variable domain SQTIHQWPATLVQPVGSPLSLECTVEGTSNPNLYWYRQAAGRGLQLLFYSVGIGQISSEVPQNLSASRPQDRQFILSSKKLLLSDSGFYLCAWSEQVGGPTGGYTFGSGTRLTVV.

The J gene is TRBJ2-7, the V gene TRBV18, with 7 positions matching TRBD1. This CDR3 is built from 14 residues. V was pared by 6 bases and J by 4 bases, with 9 bases of the junction left unmatched. The germline V gene has CDR1 KGHSH and CDR2 LQKENI. In nucleotides, the CDR3 is TGTGCCAGCTCGGTTAAGGGACAGCAATACGAGCAGTACTTC. This codes for CASSVKGQQYEQYF.

The sample holds a few counts of this clonotype. The chain combines TRBV11-1 with TRBJ2-3, with 10 nucleotides matching TRBD2. Germline CDR1 SGHAT, CDR2 FQDESV (reference sequence). There are 17 residues in the CDR3. V lost 1 base, J lost 2 bases, and 6 bases stayed unmatched. CDR3 in DNA: TGTGCCAGCAGCTTAGTGCTAGCGGGGGATCTCACAGATACGCAGTATTTT. Translated: CASSLVLAGDLTDTQYF.

The gene calls are TRBV4-3 and TRBJ2-4, with a tentative D call TRBD1 (6 bases). CDR1 is LGHNA, CDR2 YSLEER, per germline. The CDR3 runs to 16 residues. Trimming stripped 0 bases from V and 2 bases from J, with 11 bases between. The CDR3 loop reads CASSQEGGPTKNIQYF. The CDR3 coding sequence is TGCGCCAGCAGCCAAGAAGGGGGACCTACCAAAAACATTCAGTACTTC.

The genes are TRBV20-1 and TRBJ2-1; D call uncertain. Trimming removed 4 bases from V and 10 bases from J, with 11 bases in between. Germline V gene data show CDR1 as DFQATT and CDR2 as SNEGSKA (reference sequence). The CDR3 contains 11 residues. This CDR3 reads CSAMVGCEQFF. CDR3 coding DNA: TGCAGTGCTATGGTGGGGTGCGAGCAGTTCTTC.

This chain joins TRBV21-1 and TRBJ2-7; the table's D call, TRBD1, has no DNA check behind it. TRBV21-1 is given as a pseudogene. There are 15 residues in the CDR3. CDR3 nucleotides: TGTGCCAGCAGCAAAGGAGGGACAGGAAACTACGAGCAGTACTTC. This sequence encodes CASSKGGTGNYEQYF.

The table lists this clonotype with a few counts. The chain is built from TRBV7-3 and TRBJ2-1; 8 bases are a match to TRBD2. The CDR3 sequence is 17 residues long. Germline V gives CDR1 SGHTA, CDR2 FQGTGA. J gave up 6 bases and V 5 bases, and 15 bases lay outside the gene matches. CDR3 DNA: TGTGCCAGCAGCCCCTCCCTAGGAGCGGGGGAGTTCAATGAGCAGTTCTTC. Its translation: CASSPSLGAGEFNEQFF.

The sample holds many counts of this clonotype. The rearrangement joins TRBV29-1 to TRBJ2-1, with a tentative D call TRBD1 (5 bases). Germline CDR1 and CDR2: SQVTM and ANQGSEA. This CDR3 has 11 residues. The V end lost 4 bases, the J end lost 9 bases, and 10 bases lay between the germline ends. CDR3 bases: TGCAGCGTTGGGCCTAGGGGTGAGCAGTTCTTC. This gives the protein CSVGPRGEQFF.

The chain combines TRBV20-1 with TRBJ1-4; D not certain. Trimming stripped 0 bases from V and 8 bases from J, with 10 bases between. The CDR3 is 13 residues long. Germline-derived CDR1 and CDR2 are DFQATT and SNEGSKA (reference sequence). CDR3 in DNA: TGCAGTGCTAGAGAGAGGGCGTTAGAAAAACTGTTTTTT. It specifies CSARERALEKLFF.

This clonotype was counted once. The chain links TRBV5-1 to TRBJ2-7; D is perhaps TRBD1 or TRBD2 (5 bases each). The germline gives CDR1 SGHRS, CDR2 YFSETQ. Trimming left V 4 bases short and J 2 bases short, with 16 bases between. The length of the CDR3 is 15 residues. CDR3 residues: CASSQLRDGAYEQYF. The DNA of the CDR3 is TGCGCCAGCAGCCAACTCCGGGACGGTGCCTACGAGCAGTACTTC.

The rearrangement uses TRBV7-2 and TRBJ2-1; possibly TRBD2 for D (6 bases). Per the germline V gene, CDR1 is SGHTA and CDR2 is FQGNSA. Trimming stripped 5 bases from V and 13 bases from J, with 15 bases between. The CDR3 consists of 12 residues. For the CDR3, the DNA is TGTGCCAGCAGCCTCACCCGGGGGACCCAGTTCTTC. It is translated as CASSLTRGTQFF. The full variable domain, with the rest looked up from reference TRBV7-2 and TRBJ2-1, is GAGVSQSPSNKVTEKGKDVELRCDPISGHTALYWYRQSLGQGLEFLIYFQGNSAPDKSGLPSDRFSAERTGGSVSTLTIQRTQQEDSAVYLCASSLTRGTQFFGPGTRLTVL.

This clonotype was seen a single time. V and J are TRBV20-1 and TRBJ2-7; TRBD2 agrees at 8 bases. CDR1 DFQATT and CDR2 SNEGSKA come from the germline V gene (reference sequence). The V and J ends lost 0 bases and 7 bases, in that order; junction bases with no gene match: 11. CDR3 length: 15 residues. The CDR3 loop is CSARDASGGNNEQYF. The CDR3 nucleotides are TGCAGTGCTAGAGATGCCAGCGGGGGCAACAATGAGCAGTACTTC.

This clonotype was counted once. The chain carries TRBV29-1 and TRBJ2-5, with 8 bases aligning to TRBD2. The ends lost 7 bases at V and 1 base at J; junction bases unmatched: 5. Germline lookup yields CDR1 SQVTM and CDR2 ANQGSEA. The CDR3 consists of 13 residues. This chain's CDR3 is CSGAGDTQETQYF. The DNA of the CDR3 is TGCAGCGGAGCGGGAGACACCCAAGAGACCCAGTACTTC.

The rearrangement links TRBV2 to TRBJ2-7, with TRBD2 matching 14 bases. The J call may be wrong; the DNA end is better matched by TRBJ2-5. Looked up from germline, CDR1 is SNHLY and CDR2 is FYNNEI. There are 16 residues in the CDR3. This CDR3 reads CASSVGLAGGLETQYF. The CDR3 DNA sequence: TGTGCCAGCAGTGTCGGACTAGCGGGGGGATTAGAGACCCAGTACTTC.

The chain couples TRBV20-1 to TRBJ1-1, with D uncertain. The V end lost 1 base, the J end lost 1 base, and 7 bases lay between the germline ends. Germline CDR1 reads DFQATT; CDR2 reads SNEGSKA (reference sequence). There are 13 residues in the CDR3. CDR3 in amino acids: CSARVLTNTEAFF. The CDR3 DNA follows: TGCAGTGCTAGAGTTTTAACGAACACTGAAGCTTTCTTT.